The clone carrying this T cell receptor (beta chain) was recorded only once. The antigen is unknown. Sequenced by immunoSEQ multiplex PCR; TCRdb stores in-frame clones only, minus some. The sample shows about 130,000 clones, approximately 94% of them seen only once. The record originates from a study of T cell responses to AZD1222 COVID-19 vaccine. Study-wide findings and caveats: The donor cohort was predominantly white British with a female majority, and clonal diversity may have been underestimated. Spike-specific TCR breadth and depth went up after people got two AZD1222 doses.

V gave up 1 base and J gave up 9 bases, with 10 bases separating them. The CDR3 totals 12 residues. Per germline, CDR1 MDHEN and CDR2 SYDVKM. The chain uses TRBV28 and TRBJ2-7; D may be TRBD1 (5 bases). The material was peripheral blood, obtained on day 0 of AZD1222 vaccination. The receptor comes from an adult in good health. CDR3 sequence (DNA): TGTGCCAGCAGTTTATCAGGGATGGGGCAGTACTTC. Amino acid sequence: CASSLSGMGQYF.